The following is a T cell receptor (beta chain) sequence with its context. Its antigen is currently unknown. The record originates from a study of human T cells and chemical hapten exposure. Overall study: Predominantly women, the patients had alopecia areata, totalis or universalis.

TCRdb reprocessed the RACE reads with MiXCR, giving one entry per CDR3 protein. The data hold 300,000 to 400,000 distinct CDR3 sequences, with approximately 6.3% observed a single time. General observations from the study: While controls formed fewer of them, expanded TCRs formed significantly more large CDR3 similarity clusters.

The V end lost 1 base, the J end lost 0 bases, and 6 bases lay between the germline ends. The CDR3 consists of 14 residues. Germline assignment: CDR1 MGHDK and CDR2 SYGVNS. The sample's time point: patch test 1, 2 weeks after DPC sensitization. Treatment denoted: therapeutic diphenylcyclopropenone sensitization with weekly scalp DPC. Whole blood, unfractionated, served as the material for total RNA extraction. The chain employs TRBV25-1 and TRBJ1-1; D is ambiguous. The specimen comprised whole blood, sampled in connection with sensitization to the hapten diphenylcyclopropenone (DPC). The clonotype was recovered from a woman under 30 with alopecia areata. Some clones in this sample may be carry-over from other donors' samples. For the CDR3, the DNA is TGTGCCAGCAGTGAATCCCGAATGAACACTGAAGCTTTCTTT. Amino acids: CASSESRMNTEAFF.